This T cell receptor beta chain was obtained from a study of a mutant IDH1 vaccine in newly diagnosed glioma. The study's findings and limits: It seemed that pseudoprogression was not linked to changes in the top peripheral T cell clonotypes.

Data came from immunoSEQ multiplex PCR; TCRdb stores just in-frame clones and leaves some out. The sample has around 45,000 clones, 85% to 90% seen once; the top ten hold around 6%. Time point meaning: week 35, safety follow-up. What each vaccine dose contained was 300 ug of mutant IDH1 20-mer peptide, accompanied by topical imiquimod. Concerning this clone itself: What it binds is not known.

Sequenced here: PBMCs, sampled from a glioma patient whose treatment included an IDH1 peptide vaccine. The source of this sequence is a woman in her thirties or forties with glioma.

For the CDR3, the DNA is TGTGCCAGCAGCTTGTCTCTGGACAGGGCGAACACTGAAGCTTTCTTT. Translated: CASSLSLDRANTEAFF. The rearrangement joins TRBV7-9 to TRBJ1-1, with 8 bases matching TRBD1. The CDR3 extends over 16 amino acids. Trimming took 3 bases from V and 1 from J; bases not matched to a gene: 7. The germline gives CDR1 SEHNR, CDR2 FQNEAQ (reference sequence).